This TCR beta chain was obtained from a study of technical replicates of blood from a handful of donors. Trimming cost V 8 bases and J 4 bases; bases outside gene matches: 10. Germline V gives CDR1 MNHEY, CDR2 SVGAGI. The CDR3 is 15 residues long. Some clones are missing from TCRdb's copy, which holds only in-frame ones; the method was immunoSEQ multiplex PCR. The data contain tens of thousands of clones, 90% to 95% of them seen just once; the ten biggest clones take up around 0.25%. The chain carries TRBV6-5 and TRBJ2-3, with 9 bases fitting TRBD1. Sequences were obtained from T cells isolated from PBMCs. The clonotype originates from a human donor in good health. CDR3: CASRTGTGGPDTQYF. The CDR3 nucleotides are TGTGCCAGCCGCACCGGAACAGGGGGCCCAGATACGCAGTATTTT.